These 8 T cell receptor beta chains share one sample of origin, sequenced in a study of PD-L1 blockade in urothelial cancer. Clones were sequenced by immunoSEQ multiplex PCR, and TCRdb holds only the in-frame ones, with some missing. The sample yields about 86,000 clones, more than 75% seen once. The time point here: pretreatment peripheral blood. This specimen was PBMCs, taken around atezolizumab (anti-PD-L1) treatment. The receptor source for this set is a man in his fifties or sixties with urothelial cancer.

The rearrangement uses TRBV7-8 and TRBJ2-7; 8 bases fit TRBD1. J was trimmed by 3 bases and V by 6 bases; bases with no gene match: 1. CDR1 and CDR2 from the germline V gene are SGHVS and FQNEAQ. This CDR3 spans 12 amino acids. This CDR3 reads CASRDRVYEQYF. Here the CDR3 DNA reads TGTGCCAGCAGGGACAGGGTCTACGAGCAGTACTTC.

The chain joins TRBV15 to TRBJ2-7; TRBD2 is a possible D gene (6 bases). This CDR3 region has 15 residues. Germline CDR1 and CDR2: LNHNV and YYDKDF (reference sequence). V shed 0 bases and J shed 1 base, with 10 bases lying between them. CDR3 nucleotides: TGTGCCACCAGCAGAGAAAAGGCGGGGTCCTACGAGCAGTACTTC. This encodes CATSREKAGSYEQYF. The full variable domain, with the rest looked up from reference TRBV15 and TRBJ2-7, is DAMVIQNPRYQVTQFGKPVTLSCSQTLNHNVMYWYQQKSSQAPKLLFHYYDKDFNNEADTPDNFQSRRPNTSFCFLDIRSPGLGDTAMYLCATSREKAGSYEQYFGPGTRLTVT.

This clone was counted a single time. The chain employs TRBV7-3 and TRBJ2-1; 10 bases map to TRBD2. CDR3 size: 15 residues. The J segment lost 6 bases and the V segment lost 4 bases, leaving 6 bases of the junction unmatched. CDR1 SGHTA and CDR2 FQGTGA come from the germline V gene. The CDR3 here is CASSSSGGAVNEQFF. The CDR3 region has the DNA TGTGCCAGCAGCTCGAGCGGGGGGGCCGTCAATGAGCAGTTCTTC.

The J gene is TRBJ1-5, the V gene TRBV27; the match to TRBD1 covers 9 bases. Germline values: CDR1 MNHEY, CDR2 SMNVEV (reference sequence). The ends lost 3 bases at V and 4 bases at J; junction bases unmatched: 10. The CDR3 totals 17 residues. This CDR3 is CASSFGWRQGGNQPQHF. CDR3 DNA sequence: TGTGCCAGCAGTTTTGGTTGGCGACAGGGGGGTAATCAGCCCCAGCATTTT.

This clone was detected once. This chain links TRBV11-1 with TRBJ2-4; 7 bases agree with TRBD2. The CDR3 spans 18 residues. The germline V gene encodes CDR1 SGHAT and CDR2 FQDESV (reference sequence). The ends lost 4 bases at V and 6 bases at J; junction bases unmatched: 18. The CDR3, as DNA: TGTGCCAGCAGCTCTAACAAATTCGGGCTAGCGGACCTAAACATTCAGTACTTC. This encodes CASSSNKFGLADLNIQYF.

The rearrangement links TRBV30 to TRBJ2-1; no definite D call. Trimming left V 2 bases short and J 2 bases short, with 7 bases between. CDR3 length: 13 residues. Germline lookup yields CDR1 GTSNPN and CDR2 SVGIG (reference sequence). The CDR3 loop is CAWSLRTYNEQFF. In DNA form, the CDR3 reads TGTGCCTGGAGTCTGCGGACCTACAATGAGCAGTTCTTC.

The chain combines TRBV11-2 with TRBJ2-5; 8 bases map to TRBD2. CDR1 is SGHAT and CDR2 is FQNNGV in the germline V gene. This CDR3 has 17 amino acids. The junction had 9 bases not matched to a gene; V was cut back by 3 bases and J by 0 bases. The CDR3 here is CASSFYRGGLNQETQYF. CDR3 DNA sequence: TGTGCCAGCAGCTTCTATCGGGGGGGCCTCAACCAAGAGACCCAGTACTTC.

The chain has TRBV5-1 and TRBJ2-7, with D maybe TRBD2 (6 bases). The CDR3 covers 11 residues. V gave up 7 bases and J gave up 5 bases, with 10 bases separating them. CDR1 and CDR2 (germline): SGHRS, YFSETQ. The CDR3 sequence is CASSGDNEQYF. For the CDR3, the DNA is TGCGCCAGCTCGGGGGATAACGAGCAGTACTTC.